Shown below are 13 T cell receptor beta chains from a single sample sequenced in a study of blood T cell repertoires in COVID-19. TCRdb keeps only in-frame clones here, not all; method: immunoSEQ multiplex PCR. The sample includes about 150,000 clones, about nine tenths seen only once; the top ten take 3.5% to 4.5%. The source material was PBMCs or T cells enriched from blood (not recorded which). These receptors were obtained from a woman in her thirties or forties who had been exposed to COVID-19.

This clone was seen only a few times. The chain links TRBV5-4 to TRBJ2-5; D is undetermined. V lost 1 base, J lost 0 bases, and 7 bases lay in between. CDR1 and CDR2 from the germline V gene are SGHNT and YYREEE (reference sequence). This CDR3 has 14 residues. The CDR3 coding sequence is TGTGCCAGCAGCTTGTCCGCGGACCAAGAGACCCAGTACTTC. This sequence encodes CASSLSADQETQYF.

This rearrangement joins TRBV5-1 to TRBJ2-7, with a possible D match to TRBD2 (7 bases). CDR1 and CDR2 from the germline V gene are SGHRS and YFSETQ. The CDR3 is made up of 15 amino acids. Between the trimmed V and J ends, which lost 4 bases and 4 bases, there was a span of 18 bases. CDR3 in DNA: TGCGCCAGCAGCCCGGGGGGCAGCCTAACATACGAGCAGTACTTC. Translation: CASSPGGSLTYEQYF. Full variable domain (remainder filled in from reference TRBV5-1 and TRBJ2-7): KAGVTQTPRYLIKTRGQQVTLSCSPISGHRSVSWYQQTPGQGLQFLFEYFSETQRNKGNFPGRFSGRQFSNSRSEMNVSTLELGDSALYLCASSPGGSLTYEQYFGPGTRLTVT.

J is TRBJ1-1 and V is TRBV5-5, with D perhaps TRBD1 (6 bases). This CDR3 has 15 residues. Trimming left V 2 bases short and J 4 bases short, with 15 bases between. The germline gives CDR1 SGHKS, CDR2 YYEKEE (reference sequence). CDR3 nucleotides: TGTGCCAGCAGCTTCTTAACAGGGCGCAGCACTGAAGCTTTCTTT. It is translated as CASSFLTGRSTEAFF.

The rearrangement uses TRBV7-3 and TRBJ1-1, with D hard to call. Germline CDR1 SGHTA, CDR2 FQGTGA. CDR3 length equals 14 residues. Between the trimmed V and J ends, which lost 5 bases and 5 bases, there was a span of 15 bases. CDR3 nucleotide sequence: TGTGCCAGCAGCGTAAGGTCGGGTGGAACTGAAGCTTTCTTT. Its translation is CASSVRSGGTEAFF.

The V gene is TRBV6-5, the J gene TRBJ1-1, with D perhaps TRBD1 (6 bases). CDR1 and CDR2 from the germline V gene are MNHEY and SVGAGI. The CDR3 spans 13 residues. Trimming removed 6 bases from V and 5 bases from J, with 13 bases in between. The CDR3 loop reads CASSRDTGTEAFF. The CDR3 DNA follows: TGTGCCAGCAGCCGGGACACCGGGACTGAAGCTTTCTTT.

CDR3 residues: CASSSLIGTGVNQPQHF. In DNA, the CDR3 is TGTGCCAGCAGTTCCCTCATCGGGACAGGGGTCAATCAGCCCCAGCATTTT. The rearrangement links TRBV27 to TRBJ1-5; 10 bases map to TRBD1. Trimming cost V 4 bases and J 3 bases; bases outside gene matches: 9. From germline, CDR1 is MNHEY and CDR2 SMNVEV (reference sequence). This CDR3 is built from 17 residues.

This sequence joins TRBV28 and TRBJ1-1, with 7 positions matching TRBD1. CDR1 is MDHEN and CDR2 is SYDVKM in the germline V gene. The CDR3 runs 12 residues. V lost 9 bases and J lost 3; bases outside the gene matches: 4. In nucleotides, the CDR3 is TGTGCCAGTGGAGGGGGCGACACTGAAGCTTTCTTT. It is translated as CASGGGDTEAFF.

The chain employs TRBV9 and TRBJ2-2; possible D gene TRBD2, 5 bases. The CDR3 consists of 15 residues. Germline loops: CDR1 SGDLS, CDR2 YYNGEE. The V end was cut by 0 bases, the J end by 5 bases, with 11 bases between. The CDR3 sequence is CASSVGAAATGELFF. The CDR3, as DNA: TGTGCCAGCAGCGTAGGGGCAGCGGCAACCGGGGAGCTGTTTTTT.

The chain employs TRBV20-1 and TRBJ2-3; no definite D call. With 6 bases removed from V and 2 bases from J, the gap between germline ends came to 6 bases. Germline V gene lookup returns CDR1 DFQATT and CDR2 SNEGSKA (reference sequence). The CDR3 totals 11 residues. CDR3 sequence reads: CSAWATDTQYF. In DNA, the CDR3 is TGCAGTGCATGGGCCACAGATACGCAGTATTTT.

CDR3 in amino acids: CAIWDGERGSPLHF. CDR3 sequence (DNA): TGTGCCATTTGGGACGGGGAGCGGGGTTCACCCCTCCACTTT. The rearrangement uses TRBV27 and TRBJ1-6; tentative D call: TRBD1 (5 bases). Germline CDR1 is MNHEY and CDR2 is SMNVEV (reference sequence). V lost 10 bases and J 9 bases, leaving 19 bases between the germline ends. The CDR3 is 14 amino acids.

The J gene is TRBJ1-6, the V gene TRBV5-5, with 7 bases fitting TRBD1. Germline-derived CDR1 and CDR2 are SGHKS and YYEKEE (reference sequence). V lost 4 bases, J lost 0 bases, and 7 bases stayed unmatched. The CDR3 is 17 residues long. In DNA form, the CDR3 reads TGTGCCAGCAGCCTCGTGGACAGGCTCTCCTATAATTCACCCCTCCACTTT. It codes for CASSLVDRLSYNSPLHF.

The chain joins TRBV4-3 to TRBJ1-5; D is possibly TRBD1 (6 bases). Germline values: CDR1 LGHNA, CDR2 YSLEER. V was shortened by 0 bases and J by 0 bases, with 9 bases between the two germline ends. The CDR3 has 16 amino acids. CDR3 protein: CASSQDLGASNQPQHF. The CDR3 nucleotides are TGCGCCAGCAGCCAAGATCTGGGGGCTAGCAATCAGCCCCAGCATTTT.

This chain joins TRBV10-1 and TRBJ2-3, with D perhaps TRBD1 (6 bases). V was cut by 5 bases and J by 4 bases, with 10 bases left in between. Germline V gene data show CDR1 as WNHNN and CDR2 as SYGVQD (reference sequence). The CDR3 has 13 amino acids. This CDR3 reads CASSLGQPDTQYF. The CDR3 DNA reads TGCGCCAGCAGTCTTGGACAGCCAGATACGCAGTATTTT.